The 10 T cell receptor beta chains below were found in one sample sequenced in a study of OX40 agonist ivuxolimab in advanced cancers. The repertoire was sequenced with immunoSEQ multiplex PCR; TCRdb's copy has only in-frame clones and lacks some. The table lists roughly 30,000 clones, roughly 90% of them singletons. Sequenced here: CD4+ or CD8+ T cells sorted from blood, sampled in a trial of the OX40 agonist ivuxolimab. These receptors came from an adult with an advanced solid tumor such as melanoma, head and neck, liver or kidney cancer.

The chain is built from TRBV4-1 and TRBJ1-3; no clear D. Germline V gene data show CDR1 as MGHRA and CDR2 as YSYEKL. The V end lost 4 bases, the J end lost 9 bases, and 10 bases lay between the germline ends. The CDR3 totals 12 residues. CDR3 DNA: TGCGCCAGCAGCCGCGATTTGTTCACCATATATTTT. Translation gives CASSRDLFTIYF.

The rearrangement uses TRBV4-3 and TRBJ2-7; possibly TRBD1 for D (6 bases). Per the germline V gene, CDR1 is LGHNA and CDR2 is YSLEER. The CDR3 covers 16 residues. V was clipped by 3 bases and J by 2 bases, with 17 bases between them. CDR3 residues: CASSQGLTGLTYEQYF. As DNA, the CDR3 is TGCGCCAGCAGCCAGGGTTTAACAGGGTTAACCTACGAGCAGTACTTC.

J is TRBJ2-4 and V is TRBV11-2; D is perhaps TRBD1 or TRBD2 (6 bases each). The CDR3 is 17 amino acids. The germline V gene encodes CDR1 SGHAT and CDR2 FQNNGV. V was clipped by 4 bases and J by 0 bases, with 16 bases between them. In DNA form, the CDR3 reads TGTGCCAGCAGCTATCTGAACAGGGACTTAGCCAAAAACATTCAGTACTTC. This encodes CASSYLNRDLAKNIQYF.

J is TRBJ2-1 and V is TRBV7-2, with a tentative D call TRBD1 (6 bases). Germline values: CDR1 SGHTA, CDR2 FQGNSA. Trimming left V 1 base short and J 6 bases short, with 13 bases between. There are 15 residues in the CDR3. As DNA, the CDR3 is TGTGCCAGCAGCTTAGGGTTGGGGGCTCTCAATGAGCAGTTCTTC. It translates to CASSLGLGALNEQFF.

The chain joins TRBV6-5 to TRBJ2-7; no clear D gene. CDR1 and CDR2 from the germline V gene are MNHEY and SVGAGI. The CDR3 is 11 residues long. V lost 6 bases and J lost 3, with 6 bases in between. This chain's CDR3 is CASRSDYEQYF. Written as DNA, the CDR3 is TGTGCCAGCAGGTCCGACTACGAGCAGTACTTC.

This clone came up a few times. CDR3 DNA: TGTGCCACTCCTGCGTACGAGCAGTACTTC. It yields the protein CATPAYEQYF. V and J are TRBV5-8 and TRBJ2-7, with unresolved D. Trimming pared 9 bases from V and 4 bases from J, leaving 8 bases between. The CDR3 covers 10 residues. Germline CDR1 is SGHTS and CDR2 is YDEGEE.

The chain combines TRBV5-4 with TRBJ2-3, with 9 bases matching TRBD1. The CDR3 sequence is 16 residues long. CDR1 is SGHNT and CDR2 is YYREEE in the germline V gene (reference sequence). J gave up 6 bases and V 5 bases, and 13 bases lay outside the gene matches. CDR3 DNA sequence: TGTGCCAGCAGATTTCGCGGACAGGGGTACGGGGATACGCAGTATTTT. It codes for CASRFRGQGYGDTQYF.

The chain combines TRBV5-5 with TRBJ2-7; no clear D gene. This CDR3 has 11 amino acids. Per the germline V gene, CDR1 is SGHKS and CDR2 is YYEKEE (reference sequence). V was clipped by 4 bases and J by 2 bases, with 4 bases between them. The CDR3 here is CASSPTYEQYF. The CDR3 DNA reads TGTGCCAGCAGCCCAACCTACGAGCAGTACTTC.

This chain connects TRBV9 to TRBJ1-2; perhaps TRBD1 as D (5 bases). Trimming pared 0 bases from V and 3 bases from J, leaving 9 bases between. The CDR3 contains 14 residues. CDR1 and CDR2 from the germline V gene are SGDLS and YYNGEE. The DNA for the CDR3 is TGTGCCAGCAGCGTAGGCAGGGATGACTATGGCTACACCTTC. Translated: CASSVGRDDYGYTF.

The chain recombines TRBV27 with TRBJ2-7; 8 bases agree with TRBD1. The germline V gene encodes CDR1 MNHEY and CDR2 SMNVEV (reference sequence). This CDR3 comprises 16 residues. V was pared by 0 bases and J by 3 bases, with 7 bases of the junction left unmatched. The CDR3 spells CASSLSWGQVLYEQYF. The CDR3 DNA reads as TGTGCCAGCAGTTTATCCTGGGGACAGGTCCTCTACGAGCAGTACTTC.